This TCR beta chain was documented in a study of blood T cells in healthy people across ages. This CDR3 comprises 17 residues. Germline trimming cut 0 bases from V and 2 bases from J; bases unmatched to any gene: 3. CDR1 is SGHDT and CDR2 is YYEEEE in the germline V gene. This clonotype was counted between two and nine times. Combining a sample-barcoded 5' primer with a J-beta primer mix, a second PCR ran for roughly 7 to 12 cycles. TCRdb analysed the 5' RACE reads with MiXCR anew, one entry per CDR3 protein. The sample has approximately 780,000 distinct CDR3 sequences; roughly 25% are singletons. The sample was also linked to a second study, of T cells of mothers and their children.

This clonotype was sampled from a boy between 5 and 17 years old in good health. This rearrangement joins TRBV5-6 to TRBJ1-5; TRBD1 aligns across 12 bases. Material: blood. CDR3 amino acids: CASSLGDRGLGNQPQHF. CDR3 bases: TGTGCCAGCAGCTTGGGGGACAGGGGGCTCGGCAATCAGCCCCAGCATTTT. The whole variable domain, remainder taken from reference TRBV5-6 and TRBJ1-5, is DAGVTQSPTHLIKTRGQQVTLRCSPKSGHDTVSWYQQALGQGPQFIFQYYEEEERQRGNFPDRFSGHQFPNYSSELNVNALLLGDSALYLCASSLGDRGLGNQPQHFGDGTRLSIL.